This paragraph reports one T cell receptor (beta chain). Antigen unknown. Generated by immunoSEQ multiplex PCR, the TCRdb table keeps only in-frame clones and is missing some. The repertoire has 2 million to 2.5 million clones, roughly 95% of them found once; the top ten carry roughly 0.13%. This sample stems from a study of shared clonotypes between healthy human individuals. Study-wide results and caveats: With few donors, the genetic and exposure-history diversity represented was limited. Among the subsets, naive ones generally showed larger estimated richness than memory ones. Even with large depth, rarefaction showed that sorted-subset sequencing was incomplete.

Sequencing used naive CD4+ T cells sorted from blood. The subset here: CD45RA+ positively selected. The clonotype originates from a man in his late teens or twenties in good health.

CDR3 nucleotide sequence: TGTGCCAGCAGCGAGGCTAGCGGCTACAATGAGCAGTTCTTC. Its translation is CASSEASGYNEQFF. V gene TRBV7-2 combines with J gene TRBJ2-1, with 7 bases identical to TRBD2. Trimming cost V 5 bases and J 3 bases; bases outside gene matches: 4. The CDR3 is 14 residues long. CDR1 is SGHTA and CDR2 is FQGNSA in the germline V gene.